The 12 T cell receptor beta chains below were found in one sample sequenced in a study of healthy donors' naive CD4 and CD8 T cells. Starting from around 470 ng of total RNA, TCR libraries were made with linear amplification. One entry per CDR3 protein, called by TCRdb with MiXCR from the reads. The table has about 200,000 distinct CDR3 sequences, about four fifths seen once; the top ten hold roughly 2.4%. The sequenced sample was naive CD4+ and CD8+ T cells sorted from blood, pooled from several donors. All receptors derive from a pool of human donors in good health; the sample pools cells from several healthy donors.

The chain joins TRBV27 to TRBJ2-7; 7 bases map to TRBD1. Germline assignment: CDR1 MNHEY and CDR2 SMNVEV (reference sequence). V lost 6 bases and J lost 5; bases outside the gene matches: 7. The CDR3 contains 13 residues. In DNA form, the CDR3 reads TGTGCCAGCAGAAGGGACAGATCCAACGAGCAGTACTTC. It translates to CASRRDRSNEQYF.

This sequence joins TRBV4-2 and TRBJ2-7; D is uncertain. This CDR3 spans 14 amino acids. The V gene lost 0 bases and the J gene lost 3 bases, with 9 bases spanning the gap. Germline V gene sequence: CDR1 LGHNA, CDR2 YNFKEQ. The CDR3 DNA sequence: TGTGCCAGCAGCCAAGAGGCTATCAACTACGAGCAGTACTTC. It codes for CASSQEAINYEQYF.

This clonotype has just one count. The gene calls are TRBV5-6 and TRBJ1-2; D uncertain. From germline, CDR1 is SGHDT and CDR2 YYEEEE. Trimming took 0 bases from V and 8 from J, leaving 8 bases between them. CDR3 size: 12 residues. For the CDR3, the DNA is TGTGCCAGCAGCTTGGCCTCGGAAGGCTACACCTTC. As protein: CASSLASEGYTF. The full variable domain, its missing parts supplied by reference TRBV5-6 and TRBJ1-2, is DAGVTQSPTHLIKTRGQQVTLRCSPKSGHDTVSWYQQALGQGPQFIFQYYEEEERQRGNFPDRFSGHQFPNYSSELNVNALLLGDSALYLCASSLASEGYTFGSGTRLTVV.

This chain joins TRBV6-1 and TRBJ2-7, with 13 bases matching TRBD2. The CDR3 has 15 residues. Germline V gives CDR1 MNHNS, CDR2 SASEGT. The junction had 5 bases not matched to a gene; V was cut back by 7 bases and J by 2 bases. The CDR3 here is CASITGLAGPYEQYF. The DNA for the CDR3 is TGTGCCAGCATCACGGGACTAGCGGGACCCTACGAGCAGTACTTC.

This clonotype was seen only a few times. The gene calls are TRBV29-1 and TRBJ2-1, with 8 bases identical to TRBD1. Trimming removed 7 bases from V and 0 bases from J; junction bases left unmatched: 8. CDR1 SQVTM and CDR2 ANQGSEA come from the germline V gene. The CDR3 spans 15 residues. The CDR3, as DNA: TGCAGCGCCCGACAGGGGTCGAGCTCCTACAATGAGCAGTTCTTC. Amino acids: CSARQGSSSYNEQFF.

CDR3 coding DNA: TGCAGCGTTGAAGGTGGGGACTTTTTCCTCTACAATGAGCAGTTCTTC. Translating gives CSVEGGDFFLYNEQFF. J is TRBJ2-1 and V is TRBV29-1; D is possibly TRBD2 (6 bases). The CDR3 length is 16 residues. From germline, CDR1 is SQVTM and CDR2 ANQGSEA. V was cut by 1 base and J by 3 bases, with 16 bases left in between.

This chain uses TRBV6-2 or TRBV6-3 with TRBJ2-7; unclear D gene. The V end lost 3 bases, the J end lost 2 bases, and 26 bases lay between the germline ends. The CDR3 sequence is 19 residues long. Germline CDR1 MNHEY, CDR2 SVGEGT. The CDR3 DNA is TGTGCCAGCAGTTATCGGCCGAGCCTTGTAAGGATATACCCCTACGAGCAGTACTTC. It yields the protein CASSYRPSLVRIYPYEQYF.

This clonotype was observed once. The chain is built from TRBV19 and TRBJ2-1; the D is unclear. Germline assignment: CDR1 LNHDA and CDR2 SQIVND (reference sequence). The germline V and J ends were trimmed by 2 bases and 0 bases, with 8 bases remaining between them. The CDR3 is made up of 15 amino acids. CDR3 nucleotides: TGTGCCAGTAGTATAATCCAGGTCTCCTACAATGAGCAGTTCTTC. This encodes CASSIIQVSYNEQFF.

The chain couples TRBV27 to TRBJ2-7; 8 positions match TRBD1. There are 13 residues in the CDR3. CDR1 MNHEY and CDR2 SMNVEV come from the germline V gene (reference sequence). V trimming: 5 bases; J trimming: 3 bases; junction bases outside the gene matches: 3. The CDR3 reads CASSMTGVYEQYF. CDR3 sequence (DNA): TGTGCCAGCAGTATGACAGGGGTCTACGAGCAGTACTTC.

The chain has TRBV5-5 and TRBJ2-1; D not certain. Germline CDR1 reads SGHKS; CDR2 reads YYEKEE (reference sequence). The CDR3 is 15 residues long. Between the trimmed V and J ends, which lost 4 bases and 0 bases, there was a span of 11 bases. CDR3 nucleotide sequence: TGTGCCAGCAGCCCGGACCCTCACTCCTACAATGAGCAGTTCTTC. Its translation is CASSPDPHSYNEQFF.

V and J are TRBV6-1 and TRBJ1-3; unclear D gene. The V end lost 6 bases, the J end lost 3 bases, and 9 bases lay between the germline ends. Per the germline V gene, CDR1 is MNHNS and CDR2 is SASEGT. The CDR3 contains 13 residues. CDR3 amino acids: CASRIDGGNTIYF. In nucleotides, the CDR3 is TGTGCCAGCAGGATCGACGGTGGAAACACCATATATTTT.

The CDR3, as DNA: TGCAGTGCTAGATCCGAAAAAGGGACAGGCGGGCTCAGGCAGTACTTC. It codes for CSARSEKGTGGLRQYF. V gene TRBV20-1 combines with J gene TRBJ2-7; TRBD1 aligns across 8 bases. Germline V gives CDR1 DFQATT, CDR2 SNEGSKA (reference sequence). Germline trimming cut 2 bases from V and 9 bases from J; bases unmatched to any gene: 18. CDR3 length: 16 amino acids.